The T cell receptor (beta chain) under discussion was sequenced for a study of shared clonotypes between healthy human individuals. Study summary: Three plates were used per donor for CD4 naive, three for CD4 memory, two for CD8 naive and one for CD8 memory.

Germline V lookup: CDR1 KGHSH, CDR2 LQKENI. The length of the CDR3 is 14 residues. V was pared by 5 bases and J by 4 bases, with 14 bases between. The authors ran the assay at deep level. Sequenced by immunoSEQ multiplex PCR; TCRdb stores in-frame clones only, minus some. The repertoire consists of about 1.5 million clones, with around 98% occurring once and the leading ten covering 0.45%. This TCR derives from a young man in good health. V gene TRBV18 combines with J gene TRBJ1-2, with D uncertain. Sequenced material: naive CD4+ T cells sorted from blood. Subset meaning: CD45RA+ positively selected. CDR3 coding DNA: TGTGCCAGCTCAAGTGGCTCCGCCGGCTATGGCTACACCTTC. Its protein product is CASSSGSAGYGYTF. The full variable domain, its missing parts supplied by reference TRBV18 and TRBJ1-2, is NAGVMQNPRHLVRRRGQEARLRCSPMKGHSHVYWYRQLPEEGLKFMVYLQKENIIDESGMPKERFSAEFPKEGPSILRIQQVVRGDSAAYFCASSSGSAGYGYTFGSGTRLTVV.